This T cell receptor beta chain was sequenced during a study of blood T cell repertoires in COVID-19. The overall study: Acute and convalescent COVID-19 samples came from the United States, Italy and Spain.

The V end was cut by 7 bases, the J end by 2 bases, with 11 bases between. The CDR3 is 13 amino acids. CDR1 is SGHRS and CDR2 is YFSETQ in the germline V gene. The method was immunoSEQ multiplex PCR; TCRdb's version includes in-frame clones alone and lacks a portion of them. The sample holds a few hundred thousand clones, 87% seen once. This clonotype was obtained from a man younger than 30 with active or convalescent COVID-19. The genes are TRBV5-1 and TRBJ2-3; TRBD2 might be the D (6 bases). Material: peripheral blood. The CDR3: CASGTGDTDTQYF. The CDR3 DNA reads TGCGCCAGCGGGACTGGAGACACAGATACGCAGTATTTT.